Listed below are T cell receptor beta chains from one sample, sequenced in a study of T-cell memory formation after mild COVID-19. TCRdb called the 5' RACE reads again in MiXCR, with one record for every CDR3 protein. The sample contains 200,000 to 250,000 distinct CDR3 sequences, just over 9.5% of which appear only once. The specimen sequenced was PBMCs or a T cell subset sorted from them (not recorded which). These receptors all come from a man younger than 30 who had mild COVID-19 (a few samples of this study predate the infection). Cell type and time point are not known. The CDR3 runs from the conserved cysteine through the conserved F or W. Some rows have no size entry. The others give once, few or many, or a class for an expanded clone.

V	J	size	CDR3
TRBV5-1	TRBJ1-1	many	CASSLSQDALALNTEAFF
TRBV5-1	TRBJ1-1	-	CASSLNGVENTEAFF
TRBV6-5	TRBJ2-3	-	CASSYSQGYTDTQYF
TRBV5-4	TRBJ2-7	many	CASSFTDEQYF
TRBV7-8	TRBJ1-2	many	CASSRQSGGDGYTF
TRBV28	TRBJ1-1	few	CASSFRGGAFF
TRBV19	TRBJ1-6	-	CASNAHYKSPLHF
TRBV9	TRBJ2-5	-	CASSLGGGTPISGETQYF
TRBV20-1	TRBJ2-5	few	CSARVRLATQETQYF
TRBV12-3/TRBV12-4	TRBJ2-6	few	CASSLLRYPSGANVLTF
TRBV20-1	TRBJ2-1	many	CSARDPSYSYNEQFF
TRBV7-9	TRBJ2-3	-	CASSVSGATDTQYF
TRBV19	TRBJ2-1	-	CASRMGGQYEQFF
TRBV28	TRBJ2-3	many	CASSLFWVVSTDTQYF
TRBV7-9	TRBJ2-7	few	CASSLPGELTYF
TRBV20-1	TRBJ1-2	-	CSAMDSYYGYTF
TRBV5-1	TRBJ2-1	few	CASSTGGQGPRGFF
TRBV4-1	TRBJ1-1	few	CASSLNRWTVEPVENTEAFF
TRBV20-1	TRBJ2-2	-	CSARSGTPTGELFF
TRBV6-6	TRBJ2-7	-	CASYRETGYEQYF
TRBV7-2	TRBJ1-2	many	CASSFWGGVGDSDGYTF
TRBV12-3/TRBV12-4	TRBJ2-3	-	CASSKNGATQYF
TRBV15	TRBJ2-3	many	CATSRVQAPDTQYF
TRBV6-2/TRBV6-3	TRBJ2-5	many	CASNDRGLRETQYF
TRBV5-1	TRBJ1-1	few	CASSSRQGYTEAFF
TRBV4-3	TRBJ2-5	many	CASSQGPGAGQETQYF
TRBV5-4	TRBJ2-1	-	CASSFGGGGYNEQFF
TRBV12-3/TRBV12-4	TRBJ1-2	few	CASTPTGFTYGYTF
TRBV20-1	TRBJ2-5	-	CSASPPSGGALRETQYF
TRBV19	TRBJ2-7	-	CASRRQGYSSYEQYF
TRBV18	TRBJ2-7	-	CASSPTQIQGGEQYF
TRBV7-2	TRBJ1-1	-	CASSLAQGATTEAFF
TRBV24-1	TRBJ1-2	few	CATWGAEYGYTF
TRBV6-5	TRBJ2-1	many	CASRLGLAANEQFF
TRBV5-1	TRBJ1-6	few	CASSLNRDTDSPLHF
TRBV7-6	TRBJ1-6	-	CASSLVQMTGNNSPLHF
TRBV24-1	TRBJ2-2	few	CATGTGNTGELFF
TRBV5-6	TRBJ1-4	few	CASSLAAGEKLFF
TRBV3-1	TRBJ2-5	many	CASTLGAQETQYF
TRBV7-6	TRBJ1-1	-	CASSLGDWDREAFF
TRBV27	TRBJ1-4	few	CASSLYGPGRAEKLFF
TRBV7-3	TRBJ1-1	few	CASSLGGVTNTEAFF
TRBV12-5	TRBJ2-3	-	CASAQGQGVTDTQYF
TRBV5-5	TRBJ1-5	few	CASPSGISNQPQHF
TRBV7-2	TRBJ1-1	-	CASSLRSMNTEAFF
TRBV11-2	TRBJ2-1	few	CASSPVLAGGEQFF
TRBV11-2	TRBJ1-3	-	CASSLDWGPSGNTIYF
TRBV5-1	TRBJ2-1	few	CASSPSLELGGATEQFF
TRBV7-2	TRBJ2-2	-	CASSLTSGAGELFF
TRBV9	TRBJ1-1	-	CASSVGGVNTEAFF
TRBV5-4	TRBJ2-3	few	CASSFRGGITDTQYF
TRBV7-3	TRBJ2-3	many	CASSPLGLADTDTQYF